This T cell receptor beta chain was found in a study of cytomegalovirus exposure and HLA in healthy donors. Whole-study findings and limits: Researchers catalogued approximately 170 TCR beta chains as cytomegalovirus-associated. Later work found most CMV-associated TCR beta chains apparently HLA-restricted.

PCR primers comprised 60 Vbeta and 13 Jbeta primers. Per the original methods: About 10 million shared chains were among 80 million or so unique TCR beta chains counted in a later analysis. Sequencing used immunoSEQ multiplex PCR; TCRdb keeps in-frame clones, though not all of them. That table supplies the V and J calls and clone size; D and trimming were determined from the DNA. The data show roughly 70,000 clones, about 81% seen once. The sample holds one count of this clone. Its antigen is currently unknown. This CDR3 region has 16 residues. Germline CDR1 MRHNA, CDR2 SNTAGT. V lost 6 bases to trimming and J lost 2 bases; unmatched junction nucleotides: 6.

The specimen sequenced was PBMCs. The chain recombines TRBV6-4 with TRBJ2-2; 10 bases map to TRBD2. This sequence originates from a man between 65 and 85 years old in good health and CMV-seronegative. The CDR3 coding sequence is TGTGCCAGCAGGAGCGGGAGGGCCCCTAACACCGGGGAGCTGTTTTTT. Translating it yields CASRSGRAPNTGELFF.